These T cell receptor beta chains were read from a single sample in a study of blood T cell repertoires in COVID-19. Sequencing was performed with immunoSEQ multiplex PCR; in TCRdb, only in-frame clones are kept and a portion is missing. The sample lists around 59,000 clones, approximately 80% seen once, with more than 7% in the top ten. Sequenced input: peripheral blood. All receptors derive from a man in his sixties with acute or convalescent COVID-19. CDR3s leave out the opening cysteine and the closing phenylalanine or tryptophan. A D gene is named only where the DNA matches it firmly.

V gene	D gene	J gene	CDR3 protein
TRBV2	TRBD1	TRBJ2-6	ASSPDRGGPGANVLT
TRBV15	NA	TRBJ2-7	ATSRDWGQGYEQY
TRBV7-8	TRBD1	TRBJ1-5	ATTRDRGYYSNQPQH
TRBV11-3	NA	TRBJ2-3	ASSLGGKRTDTQY
TRBV2	NA	TRBJ1-2	ASRRETDYGYT
TRBV4-2	TRBD1	TRBJ1-5	ASSQVVADRGLEGNQPQH
TRBV4-1	NA	TRBJ1-1	ASSPPGGTEAF
TRBV3-1/TRBV3-2	TRBD2	TRBJ2-2	ASSRGGTSHPTGELF
TRBV3-1/TRBV3-2	NA	TRBJ1-2	ASNRYGYT
TRBV28	NA	TRBJ2-2	ASSLSNSRELF
TRBV7-3	NA	TRBJ2-5	ASSPRGLQETQY
TRBV19	NA	TRBJ1-2	ASSMRADRGYT
TRBV20-1	TRBD1	TRBJ1-6	SASRTGDGSPLH
TRBV24-1	NA	TRBJ1-1	ATSDHRVGYTEAF
TRBV7-2	TRBD2	TRBJ2-5	ASRGVRGGGETQY
TRBV19	TRBD1	TRBJ1-1	ASRPGAGTGSPEAF
TRBV27	NA	TRBJ1-5	ASSTLTGFSNQPQH
TRBV7-3	TRBD2	TRBJ2-1	ASSPSGGINEQF
TRBV5-1	TRBD1	TRBJ1-2	ASSSEDRATNYGYT
TRBV5-7	TRBD1	TRBJ1-6	ASSWGAGGSLSSPLH
TRBV3-1/TRBV3-2	NA	TRBJ2-1	ASSPRAQGSGQF
TRBV18	TRBD1	TRBJ1-3	ASSPSTGQGGNTIY
TRBV9	NA	TRBJ2-5	ASSGVQETQY
TRBV19	TRBD1	TRBJ2-2	ASTRAGGYTGELF
TRBV20-1	NA	TRBJ1-5	SASLSGRRNQPQH
TRBV29-1	TRBD1	TRBJ1-1	SVEGQYLTEAF
TRBV15	NA	TRBJ1-5	ATSRVSQPQH
TRBV3-1/TRBV3-2	NA	TRBJ1-6	ASSQRTKNSPLH
TRBV13	TRBD2	TRBJ2-1	ASSSPGLAGVSYNEQF
TRBV9	TRBD1	TRBJ2-7	ASSVGTGDHEQY
TRBV2	TRBD1	TRBJ2-5	ASSALDRAQETQY
TRBV5-1	NA	TRBJ1-6	ASSLQGLGYNSPLH
TRBV5-4	TRBD1	TRBJ1-3	ASKTPGQGNTIY